This T cell receptor (beta chain) emerged from a study of T cells after yellow fever vaccination. Findings and caveats of the study: The CD4 compartment and the CD8 compartment contained a small share of clonotypes in common. The booster saw the reappearance of most primary-vaccination clones (about 95% CD4, 88% CD8). Weaker, the secondary response had a peak occurring faster, on day 5 versus 15.

They built TCR cDNA with 5'RACE template switching, a step that put in a universal primer site and UMIs. TCRdb reprocessed the 5' RACE reads via MiXCR and lists one record per CDR3 protein. This table has fewer than 350,000 distinct CDR3 sequences, around 4.3% appearing once. The ends were cut back, 6 bases at V and 5 bases at J, with 16 bases in the middle. Germline CDR1 reads DFQATT; CDR2 reads SNEGSKA (reference sequence). The CDR3 spans 13 residues. This clonotype was seen at least ten times. Antigen specificity is unknown. The chain has TRBV20-1 and TRBJ1-1; D unresolved. The TCR comes from a man aged 18-30 years who received the YFV17D yellow fever vaccine. The specimen was PBMCs, collected 15 days after the yellow fever booster vaccination. The CDR3, as DNA: TGCAGTGCCGAGGGTGGTTCGTTAACTGAAGCTTTCTTT. Translation gives CSAEGGSLTEAFF.